A single sample is the source of the 8 T cell receptor beta chains below, sequenced in a study of T cell responses to AZD1222 COVID-19 vaccine. Profiled with immunoSEQ multiplex PCR; TCRdb holds only in-frame clones, not every one. The sample records 100,000 to 150,000 clones, 88% being singletons. The specimen was peripheral blood, collected 28 days after the second AZD1222 dose. These receptors were taken from an adult who received the AZD1222 COVID-19 vaccine.

This chain connects TRBV29-1 to TRBJ1-1; D gene uncertain. V gave up 1 base and J gave up 2 bases, with 5 bases separating them. From germline, CDR1 is SQVTM and CDR2 ANQGSEA. The CDR3 spans 12 residues. CDR3: CSVEGENTEAFF. CDR3 DNA: TGCAGCGTTGAAGGCGAAAACACTGAAGCTTTCTTT.

This chain links TRBV5-6 with TRBJ2-3, with D perhaps assigned TRBD1 or TRBD2 (5 bases each). Trimming left V 5 bases short and J 2 bases short, with 24 bases between. The length of the CDR3 is 18 residues. The germline V gene has CDR1 SGHDT and CDR2 YYEEEE. The CDR3 nucleotides are TGTGCCAGCAGTTTCGCACCGGGGTGGGGCATCCACACAGATACGCAGTATTTT. This codes for CASSFAPGWGIHTDTQYF.

This chain joins TRBV28 and TRBJ2-1; D not resolved. This CDR3 is built from 11 residues. V gave up 7 bases and J gave up 6 bases, with 7 bases separating them. Germline assignment: CDR1 MDHEN and CDR2 SYDVKM. CDR3 in amino acids: CASTKANEQFF. The CDR3 region has the DNA TGTGCCAGCACGAAAGCCAATGAGCAGTTCTTC. The full variable domain, in which reference TRBV28 and TRBJ2-1 provide the parts outside the CDR3, is DVKVTQSSRYLVKRTGEKVFLECVQDMDHENMFWYRQDPGLGLRLIYFSYDVKMKEKGDIPEGYSVSREKKERFSLILESASTNQTSMYLCASTKANEQFFGPGTRLTVL.

The chain has TRBV19 and TRBJ1-5, with TRBD1 matching 9 bases. The CDR3 contains 14 residues. The junction had 8 bases not matched to a gene; V was cut back by 7 bases and J by 7 bases. Per the germline V gene, CDR1 is LNHDA and CDR2 is SQIVND (reference sequence). CDR3 residues: CASNPDRGSQPQHF. CDR3 bases: TGTGCCAGTAACCCGGACAGGGGAAGCCAGCCCCAGCATTTT.

The CDR3 DNA reads as TGTGCCAGCAGCTTGGGACAGGGGGTGGCTTCTGGGGCCAACGTCCTGACTTTC. It is translated as CASSLGQGVASGANVLTF. The genes are TRBV5-4 and TRBJ2-6; 9 bases are a match to TRBD1. Germline V CDR1 and CDR2: SGHNT, YYREEE (reference sequence). V shed 0 bases, J shed 1 base, and the junction held 5 bases outside the gene matches. The CDR3 spans 18 residues.

The rearrangement uses TRBV19 and TRBJ1-2; 8 bases map to TRBD1. V shed 8 bases and J 3 bases; nucleotides not matched to a gene: 8. The CDR3 spans 14 residues. Per germline, CDR1 LNHDA and CDR2 SQIVND (reference sequence). CDR3 residues: CASVDRDIHYGYTF. The CDR3 DNA follows: TGTGCCAGTGTGGACAGGGACATCCACTATGGCTACACCTTC.

The chain recombines TRBV7-2 with TRBJ2-1; D not resolved. The length of the CDR3 is 13 residues. Germline V gives CDR1 SGHTA, CDR2 FQGNSA. Trimming removed 6 bases from V and 5 bases from J, with 11 bases in between. Here the CDR3 DNA reads TGTGCCAGCAGTACGAGAGTCAACAATGAGCAGTTCTTC. Translating gives CASSTRVNNEQFF.

This sequence joins TRBV6-4 and TRBJ1-5, with a possible D match to TRBD1 (5 bases). The CDR3 is 15 amino acids. Germline CDR1 MRHNA, CDR2 SNTAGT. Trimming stripped 6 bases from V and 3 bases from J, with 15 bases between. CDR3 protein: CASSSIRGYNQPQHF. The CDR3 coding sequence is TGTGCCAGCAGCTCCATAAGGGGCTACAATCAGCCCCAGCATTTT.